This is a list of T cell receptor beta chains from one sample in a study of T-cell reconstitution after alpha-beta-depleted transplantation in children. A single record per CDR3 protein comes from TCRdb applying MiXCR to the PCR reads. In the table there are some 840,000 distinct CDR3 sequences, 16% of which are singletons. The sequences come from PBMCs, mostly from graft donor cells, collected 360 days after TCRalphabeta/CD19-depleted stem cell transplant. These receptors were taken from a male patient between 5 and 17 years old who had a stem cell transplant for acute lymphoblastic leukemia, so the T cells may come from the graft donor. Both conserved end residues are part of each CDR3. The order of the fields is J gene, clone size, D gene, V gene, CDR3 protein, CDR3 DNA. A D gene is named only where the DNA matches it firmly. Clone size is not always given. Where it is, it says once, few, many or a class for expanded clones.

TRBJ2-1,many,TRBD2,TRBV7-2,CASSLTLTGTRYNEQFF,TGTGCCAGCAGCTTAACTCTCACCGGGACTAGATACAATGAGCAGTTCTTC
TRBJ2-7,-,-,TRBV29-1,CSVYQQDSYEQYF,TGCAGCGTTTATCAACAGGACTCCTACGAGCAGTACTTC
TRBJ2-7,once,TRBD2,TRBV7-9,CASSPPPGLVIYEQYF,TGTGCCAGCAGCCCCCCCCCGGGACTAGTAATCTACGAGCAGTACTTC
TRBJ2-7,many,-,TRBV7-9,CASSLPATYEQYF,TGTGCCAGCAGCTTACCCGCAACCTACGAGCAGTACTTC
TRBJ2-3,-,-,TRBV3-1,CASSQVISADTQYF,TGTGCCAGCAGCCAAGTGATATCGGCAGATACGCAGTATTTT
TRBJ2-2,many,-,TRBV7-2,CASSFVFGRGLQAGELFF,TGTGCCAGCAGCTTTGTATTCGGGCGGGGACTTCAGGCCGGGGAGCTGTTTTTT
TRBJ2-7,many,-,TRBV4-1,CASSQDIPGAGSYEQYF,TGCGCCAGCAGCCAAGATATTCCAGGGGCGGGCTCCTACGAGCAGTACTTC
TRBJ2-3,many,-,TRBV12-3/TRBV12-4,CASSSISGSTDTQYF,TGTGCCAGCAGTTCTATTAGCGGTAGCACAGATACGCAGTATTTT
TRBJ2-7,few,-,TRBV5-1,CASSKLAAGESYEQYF,TGCGCCAGCAGCAAACTGGCTGCGGGTGAATCCTACGAGCAGTACTTC
TRBJ1-1,-,-,TRBV5-1,CASSLEEGFMNTEAFF,TGCGCCAGCAGCTTGGAAGAAGGATTCATGAACACTGAAGCTTTCTTT
TRBJ2-2,many,-,TRBV11-3,CASSLDRHRANTGELFF,TGTGCCAGCAGCTTAGATCGCCATAGGGCGAACACCGGGGAGCTGTTTTTT
TRBJ2-7,many,-,TRBV12-3/TRBV12-4,CASSLGGAPYEQYF,TGTGCCAGCAGTTTAGGGGGGGCCCCCTACGAGCAGTACTTC
TRBJ1-1,-,-,TRBV5-1,CASSPGRGTDKAFF,TGCGCCAGCAGCCCGGGAAGGGGAACGGATAAAGCTTTCTTT
TRBJ1-5,few,-,TRBV12-3/TRBV12-4,CASRTSGGGLNQPQHF,TGTGCCAGCAGAACCTCCGGAGGGGGACTCAATCAGCCCCAGCATTTT
TRBJ2-7,many,-,TRBV29-1,CSARDPYEQYF,TGCAGCGCCAGGGACCCCTACGAGCAGTACTTC
TRBJ2-5,-,-,TRBV27,CASNSNGETQYF,TGTGCCAGCAATAGTAATGGAGAGACCCAGTACTTC
TRBJ2-7,-,-,TRBV2,CASSDGERAPYEQYF,TGTGCCAGCAGTGATGGGGAGCGGGCCCCCTACGAGCAGTACTTC
TRBJ1-1,-,-,TRBV6-1,CASRFDGGPNTEAFF,TGTGCCAGCAGATTCGACGGAGGGCCGAACACTGAAGCTTTCTTT
TRBJ2-7,many,-,TRBV10-3,CAISESYGDSYEQYF,TGTGCCATCAGTGAGTCCTACGGAGACTCCTACGAGCAGTACTTC
TRBJ2-1,few,TRBD2,TRBV2,CASSATSGGGYNEQFF,TGTGCCAGCAGTGCGACTAGCGGAGGGGGATACAATGAGCAGTTCTTC
TRBJ2-1,-,-,TRBV11-2,CASSLTAELAPVAFF,TGTGCCAGCAGCTTAACCGCCGAGCTAGCGCCGGTGGCGTTCTTC
TRBJ2-1,few,-,TRBV5-1,CASSLEPHGDNEQFF,TGCGCCAGCAGCTTGGAACCACACGGAGACAATGAGCAGTTCTTC
TRBJ1-1,-,-,TRBV20-1,CSAILPGVRTEAFF,TGCAGTGCTATTCTCCCCGGGGTCCGGACTGAAGCTTTCTTT
TRBJ2-3,few,TRBD1,TRBV11-3,CASSLGPTGYADTQYF,TGTGCCAGCAGCTTAGGCCCGACAGGGTATGCAGATACGCAGTATTTT
TRBJ2-7,-,TRBD2,TRBV20-1,CSARTSHPSYEQYF,TGCAGTGCCCGGACTAGCCACCCCTCCTACGAGCAGTACTTC
TRBJ2-5,few,TRBD2,TRBV24-1,CATSDPLAGVETQYF,TGTGCCACCAGTGATCCCCTAGCGGGAGTAGAGACCCAGTACTTC
TRBJ1-2,-,-,TRBV5-1,CASSLATTGYTF,TGCGCCAGCAGCTTGGCCACGACTGGCTACACCTTC
TRBJ2-7,few,TRBD1,TRBV5-1,CASRSPGQGYEQYF,TGCGCCAGCAGATCTCCGGGACAGGGGTATGAGCAGTACTTC
TRBJ2-7,few,TRBD2,TRBV5-1,CASSFGDGGEQYF,TGCGCCAGCAGCTTCGGGGACGGGGGGGAGCAGTACTTC
TRBJ2-3,-,-,TRBV5-4,CASSFRPRYQDTQYF,TGTGCCAGCAGCTTCAGGCCTCGATATCAAGATACGCAGTATTTT
TRBJ2-7,-,-,TRBV29-1,CSVVLVNSYEQYF,TGCAGCGTTGTGCTAGTAAACTCCTACGAGCAGTACTTC
TRBJ2-1,few,-,TRBV7-3,CASSLTRVNEQFF,TGTGCCAGCAGCTTAACGAGGGTCAATGAGCAGTTCTTC
TRBJ2-3,few,TRBD2,TRBV4-2,CASSPRRGGRAEGADTQYF,TGTGCCAGCAGCCCCAGGCGTGGCGGGAGGGCTGAGGGCGCAGATACGCAGTATTTT
TRBJ2-3,few,-,TRBV27,CASARGQDTQYF,TGTGCCAGTGCTCGGGGGCAGGATACGCAGTATTTT
TRBJ2-1,few,-,TRBV4-1,CASSLLGAGYFYNEQFF,TGCGCCAGCAGCCTATTGGGCGCAGGGTACTTCTACAATGAGCAGTTCTTC
TRBJ2-5,many,-,TRBV5-1,CASSRLQETQYF,TGCGCCAGCAGCAGACTCCAAGAGACCCAGTACTTC
TRBJ2-7,-,-,TRBV27,CASSLAGTYYEQYF,TGTGCCAGCAGTTTAGCCGGGACCTACTACGAGCAGTACTTC
TRBJ2-2,-,TRBD2,TRBV20-1,CSARASGANTGELFF,TGCAGTGCGAGGGCTAGCGGGGCGAACACCGGGGAGCTGTTTTTT
TRBJ2-2,few,TRBD2,TRBV4-1,CASSQASSGIGPGELFF,TGCGCCAGCAGCCAAGCTTCTAGCGGGATTGGTCCCGGGGAGCTGTTTTTT
TRBJ2-1,many,-,TRBV20-1,CSARGATRNEQFF,TGCAGTGCCCGAGGGGCTACCAGAAATGAGCAGTTCTTC
TRBJ2-7,many,-,TRBV6-2/TRBV6-3,CASRNTGFFLYEQYF,TGTGCCAGCAGGAACACAGGGTTCTTCCTCTACGAGCAGTACTTC
TRBJ2-1,many,TRBD2,TRBV14,CASSPLAGVYNEQFF,TGTGCCAGCAGCCCCCTAGCGGGAGTATACAATGAGCAGTTCTTC
TRBJ1-4,many,-,TRBV18,CASSRSHNGNEKLFF,TGTGCCAGCTCACGAAGTCACAATGGTAATGAAAAACTGTTTTTT
TRBJ1-6,once,-,TRBV7-9,CASSEKTGPNNSPLHF,TGTGCCAGCAGCGAAAAGACAGGCCCTAACAATTCACCCCTCCACTTT